This T cell receptor (beta chain) was sequenced during a study of response to subunit inactivated influenza vaccine. CDR3 length: 14 residues. The germline V gene encodes CDR1 DFQATT and CDR2 SNEGSKA (reference sequence). With 3 bases clipped from V and 3 bases from J, the junction kept 1 base outside the gene matches. MiXCR, applied by TCRdb to the RT-PCR reads, yields one record per CDR3 protein. The table shows hundreds of thousands of distinct CDR3 sequences, with 10% to 15% occurring only once. This clonotype was seen ten or more times. Its antigen is as yet unknown. Findings of the study overall: Authors suggested each seasonal flu vaccination may recruit only limited numbers of new T cells.

This specimen was PBMCs from blood, taken on the day of vaccination. This receptor was taken from a man aged 50-60 years who received an inactivated influenza vaccine. The chain couples TRBV20-1 to TRBJ2-3; 12 positions agree with TRBD2. The CDR3 DNA reads as TGCAGTGCTAGCGGACTAGCGGGGACAGATACGCAGTATTTT. Translated, it gives CSASGLAGTDTQYF.